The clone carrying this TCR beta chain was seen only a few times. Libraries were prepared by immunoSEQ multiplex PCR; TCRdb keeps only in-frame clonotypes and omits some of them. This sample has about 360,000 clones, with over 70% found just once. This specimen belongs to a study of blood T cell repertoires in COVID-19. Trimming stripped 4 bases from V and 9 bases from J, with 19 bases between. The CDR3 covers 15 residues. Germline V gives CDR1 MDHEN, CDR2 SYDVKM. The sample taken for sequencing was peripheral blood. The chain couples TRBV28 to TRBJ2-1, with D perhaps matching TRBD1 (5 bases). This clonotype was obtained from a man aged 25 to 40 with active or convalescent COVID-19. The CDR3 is CASSWAYILRGEQFF. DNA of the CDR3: TGTGCCAGCAGTTGGGCGTACATCCTAAGGGGTGAGCAGTTCTTC. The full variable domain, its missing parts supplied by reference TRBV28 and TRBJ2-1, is DVKVTQSSRYLVKRTGEKVFLECVQDMDHENMFWYRQDPGLGLRLIYFSYDVKMKEKGDIPEGYSVSREKKERFSLILESASTNQTSMYLCASSWAYILRGEQFFGPGTRLTVL.